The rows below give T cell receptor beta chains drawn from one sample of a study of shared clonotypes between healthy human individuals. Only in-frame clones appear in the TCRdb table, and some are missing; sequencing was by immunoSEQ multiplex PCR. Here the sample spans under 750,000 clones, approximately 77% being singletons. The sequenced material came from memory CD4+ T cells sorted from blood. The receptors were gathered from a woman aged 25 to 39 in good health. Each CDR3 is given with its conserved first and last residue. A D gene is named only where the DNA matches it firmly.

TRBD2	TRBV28	CASSLSGPGLAPEQFF
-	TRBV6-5	CASSYAAGTSEAFF
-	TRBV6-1	CASGVVRGYEQYF
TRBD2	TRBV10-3	CAISEPTSGVYNEQFF
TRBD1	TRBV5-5	CASSTRQGHEQYF
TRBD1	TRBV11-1	CASSFRGRSGNTIYF
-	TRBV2	CASTRQAHEQFF
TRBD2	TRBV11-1	CASSPGLAGGGERYNEQFF
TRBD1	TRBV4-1	CASSARTGGILSPLHF
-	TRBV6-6	CASSYSTDNHQPQHF
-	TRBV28	CASSHGGGGGNQPQHF
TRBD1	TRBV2	CASRRTGLETQYF
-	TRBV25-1	CASSDRGGTYNEQFF
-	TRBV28	CASRAGSSDHEQYF
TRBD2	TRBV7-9	CASTMTSGRTNEQFF
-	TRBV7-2	CASSPRGYEQYF
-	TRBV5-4	CASSLPLGQSSYEQYF
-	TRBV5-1	CASSFSSVYNEQFF
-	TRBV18	CASSFREGEQYF
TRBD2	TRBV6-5	CASSFTLAGGHNEQFF
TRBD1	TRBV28	CASSLQGTGANVLTF
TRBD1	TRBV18	CASSPGRDSDYEQYF
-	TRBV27	CASKLTGGLQPQHF
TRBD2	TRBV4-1	CASSPGLAGGPFYEQYF
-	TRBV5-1	CASSSQASLNTEAFF